One and the same sample provided the 13 T cell receptor beta chains below, sequenced in a study of T cell responses to AZD1222 COVID-19 vaccine. Only in-frame clones appear in the TCRdb table, and some are missing; sequencing was by immunoSEQ multiplex PCR. This sample has over 85,000 clones, with around nine tenths found just once. The source was peripheral blood, collected on day 0 of AZD1222 vaccination. Every receptor here comes from an adult in good health.

The chain's CDR3 is CASGGTSGILGGSYEQYF. DNA for the CDR3: TGCGCCAGCGGCGGGACTAGCGGGATTTTAGGTGGATCCTACGAGCAGTACTTC. The chain combines TRBV10-2 with TRBJ2-7, with TRBD2 identical over 13 bases. The junction had 14 bases not matched to a gene; V was cut back by 8 bases and J by 1 base. In germline, CDR1 is WSHSY, CDR2 SAAADI. The CDR3 totals 18 residues.

This rearrangement joins TRBV11-3 to TRBJ2-3, with 10 bases aligning to TRBD2. The V gene's germline CDR1 is SGHNT and CDR2 YENEEA. The CDR3 consists of 19 residues. The ends lost 4 bases at V and 1 base at J; junction bases unmatched: 14. The CDR3 spells CASSCRRLLAGAGTDTQYF. For the CDR3, the DNA is TGTGCCAGCAGCTGCCGAAGACTCCTAGCGGGGGCGGGCACAGATACGCAGTATTTT.

The V gene is TRBV5-4, the J gene TRBJ1-6, with D tentatively TRBD1 (5 bases). The CDR3 length is 14 residues. The germline CDR1 and CDR2 sequences are SGHNT and YYREEE (reference sequence). Between the trimmed V and J ends, which lost 0 bases and 9 bases, there was a span of 10 bases. CDR3 sequence: CASSLDQGRSPLHF. The DNA of the CDR3 is TGTGCCAGCAGCTTGGACCAGGGACGTTCACCCCTCCACTTT.

This clone is a singleton in its sample. The rearrangement joins TRBV18 to TRBJ1-6; D may be TRBD1 (6 bases). CDR3 size: 17 residues. Germline V CDR1 and CDR2: KGHSH, LQKENI. V lost 4 bases to trimming and J lost 0 bases, with 13 bases between them. CDR3 DNA: TGTGCCAGCTCACAGGGACAAGTTATCTCCTATAATTCACCCCTCCACTTT. This encodes CASSQGQVISYNSPLHF.

This rearrangement joins TRBV24-1 to TRBJ1-5; TRBD1 might be the D (5 bases). CDR1 and CDR2 from the germline V gene are KGHDR and SFDVKD. The CDR3 contains 15 residues. Trimming stripped 3 bases from V and 2 bases from J, with 10 bases between. The CDR3 nucleotides read TGTGCCACCAGTGATGGGGGGGGAGGCAATCAGCCCCAGCATTTT. The encoded protein is CATSDGGGGNQPQHF.

The chain employs TRBV7-7 and TRBJ1-3; D ambiguous. The CDR3 length is 12 residues. The germline CDR1 and CDR2 sequences are SSHAT and FNYEAQ (reference sequence). V dropped 5 bases and J dropped 1 base, with 3 bases sitting between them. The CDR3 nucleotides read TGTGCCAGCAGCGATTCTGGAAACACCATATATTTT. It specifies CASSDSGNTIYF.

This rearrangement joins TRBV6-1 to TRBJ2-5, with 8 bases aligning to TRBD2. Trimming removed 1 base from V and 9 bases from J; junction bases left unmatched: 10. CDR1 and CDR2 from the germline V gene are MNHNS and SASEGT. The CDR3 runs to 15 residues. In DNA form, the CDR3 reads TGTGCCAGCAGTGAAGGTACAGCGGGGGTCGGGGCCCAGTACTTC. Protein: CASSEGTAGVGAQYF.

The rearrangement joins TRBV7-6 to TRBJ2-3; D gene unclear. CDR1 SGHVS and CDR2 FNYEAQ come from the germline V gene. The V end was cut by 5 bases, the J end by 3 bases, with 12 bases between. The CDR3 is 14 residues long. CDR3 in DNA: TGTGCCAGCAGCCTTTATGGGTGGACAGATACGCAGTATTTT. Translating gives CASSLYGWTDTQYF. The entire variable domain, with the rest obtained from reference TRBV7-6 and TRBJ2-3, is as follows: GAGVSQSPRYKVTKRGQDVALRCDPISGHVSLYWYRQALGQGPEFLTYFNYEAQQDKSGLPNDRFSAERPEGSISTLTIQRTEQRDSAMYRCASSLYGWTDTQYFGPGTRLTVL.

This sequence joins TRBV6-4 and TRBJ2-1; 12 bases map to TRBD1. The junction had 4 bases not matched to a gene; V was cut back by 5 bases and J by 8 bases. Looked up from germline, CDR1 is MRHNA and CDR2 is SNTAGT. The CDR3 covers 14 residues. CDR3: CASSRDRGRDEQFF. In DNA, the CDR3 is TGTGCCAGCAGTCGGGACAGGGGGCGCGATGAGCAGTTCTTC.

The V gene is TRBV28, the J gene TRBJ1-4; D remains ambiguous. The CDR3 is 14 residues long. Germline V gene sequence: CDR1 MDHEN, CDR2 SYDVKM. Trimming took 2 bases from V and 0 from J, leaving 4 bases between them. The CDR3 here is CASSLTATNEKLFF. The CDR3 coding sequence is TGTGCCAGCAGTTTAACCGCAACTAATGAAAAACTGTTTTTT.

The chain is built from TRBV10-2 and TRBJ2-3, with D possibly being TRBD2 (7 bases). Germline CDR1 reads WSHSY; CDR2 reads SAAADI. The CDR3 length is 14 residues. V lost 7 bases and J lost 5, with 16 bases in between. Here the CDR3 DNA reads TGCGCCAGCAACCAAGCGGGGACACAAGATACGCAGTATTTT. Residues: CASNQAGTQDTQYF.

The chain is built from TRBV4-3 and TRBJ1-4; D remains ambiguous. Germline CDR1 and CDR2: LGHNA and YSLEER. The CDR3 loop spans 16 amino acids. V lost 0 bases to trimming and J lost 5 bases, with 13 bases between them. CDR3 region: CASSQDGSPLNEKLFF. The DNA for the CDR3 is TGCGCCAGCAGCCAAGATGGGAGTCCCCTCAATGAAAAACTGTTTTTT.

The chain employs TRBV4-2 and TRBJ1-4, with a possible D match to TRBD1 (6 bases). CDR1 is LGHNA and CDR2 is YNFKEQ in the germline V gene. The CDR3 is 17 residues long. Trimming pared 0 bases from V and 7 bases from J, leaving 18 bases between. The CDR3 DNA is TGTGCCAGCAGCCAAGATCTAAGGGGGGGGCGCTTTGAAAAACTGTTTTTT. Protein sequence: CASSQDLRGGRFEKLFF.